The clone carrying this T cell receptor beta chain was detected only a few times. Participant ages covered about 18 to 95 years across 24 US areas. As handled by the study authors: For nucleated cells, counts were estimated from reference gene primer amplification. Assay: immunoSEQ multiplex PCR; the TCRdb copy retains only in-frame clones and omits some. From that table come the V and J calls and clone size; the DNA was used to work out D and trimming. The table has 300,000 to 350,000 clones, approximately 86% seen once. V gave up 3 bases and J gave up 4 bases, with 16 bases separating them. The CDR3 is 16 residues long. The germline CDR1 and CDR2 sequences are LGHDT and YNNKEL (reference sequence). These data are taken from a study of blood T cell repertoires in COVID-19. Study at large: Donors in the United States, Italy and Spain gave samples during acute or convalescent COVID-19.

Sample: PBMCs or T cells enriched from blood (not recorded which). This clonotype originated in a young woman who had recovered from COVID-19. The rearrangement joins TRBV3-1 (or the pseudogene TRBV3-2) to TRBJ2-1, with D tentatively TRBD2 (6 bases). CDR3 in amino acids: CASSQVLLAPYNEQFF. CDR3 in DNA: TGTGCCAGCAGCCAGGTCTTGCTAGCGCCTTACAATGAGCAGTTCTTC.